These T cell receptor beta chains were read from a single sample in a study of cytomegalovirus exposure and HLA in healthy donors. Only in-frame clones appear in the TCRdb table, and some are missing; sequencing was by immunoSEQ multiplex PCR. This table holds some 150,000 clones, roughly four fifths found once. The sequencing sample was made of PBMCs. The receptors were sampled from a human donor in good health. CDR3s include the opening cysteine and the closing phenylalanine or tryptophan. The order of the fields is clone size, D gene, V gene, J gene, CDR3 DNA, CDR3 protein. D genes are given only for firm matches. Not all rows give a size; the values are once, few, many and, for expanded clones, a class.

NA,NA,TRBV7-2,TRBJ1-5,TGTGCCAGCAGCTTAACAGCGGGGAAACAGCCCCAGCATTTT,CASSLTAGKQPQHF
NA,TRBD1,TRBV9,TRBJ2-7,TGTGCCAGCAGCGCAAGACAGGGGGGCTACGAGCAGTACTTC,CASSARQGGYEQYF
few,NA,TRBV6-1,TRBJ2-7,TGTGCCAGCAGTGAAGCCCACAGGTCCTACGAGCAGTACTTC,CASSEAHRSYEQYF
NA,NA,TRBV19,TRBJ1-3,TGTGCCAGTAGTTCCTCTTCCACAGGGAACACCATATATTTT,CASSSSSTGNTIYF
few,NA,TRBV7-9,TRBJ1-1,TGTGCCAGCAGCCCCCTAGGGGGGAACACTGAAGCTTTCTTT,CASSPLGGNTEAFF
NA,NA,TRBV9,TRBJ2-1,TGTGCCAGCAGCGGCTCAGGAGAGGAGGACAATGAGCAGTTCTTC,CASSGSGEEDNEQFF
NA,NA,TRBV19,TRBJ1-1,TGTGCCAGTAGTCTCGGGACGGGGACTCAGAAGACTGAAGCTTTCTTT,CASSLGTGTQKTEAFF
NA,NA,TRBV7-9,TRBJ2-5,TGTGCCAGCAGCCCCCGACTCGCTCAAGAGACCCAGTACTTC,CASSPRLAQETQYF
NA,TRBD2,TRBV29-1,TRBJ2-1,TGCAGCGCCGAAGGACTAGCGGGGTTATACTCCTACAATGAGCAGTTCTTC,CSAEGLAGLYSYNEQFF
few,NA,TRBV5-6,TRBJ1-5,TGTGCCAGCAGCTTGGGGCCAGACAATCAGCCCCAGCATTTT,CASSLGPDNQPQHF
once,TRBD1,TRBV5-1,TRBJ2-7,TGCGCCAGCAGCCCCCGACAGGGGGCGGGGGAGCAGTACTTC,CASSPRQGAGEQYF
NA,TRBD2,TRBV6-4,TRBJ2-2,TGTGCCAGCAATAGCGGGGGGGCTTCTAGCGGGGAGCTGTTTTTT,CASNSGGASSGELFF
NA,NA,TRBV7-9,TRBJ2-7,TGTGCCAGCAGTCGTACTCGTTTCGAGCAGTACTTC,CASSRTRFEQYF
NA,NA,TRBV19,TRBJ2-1,TGTGCCAGTAGTATAAGCGAGCAATACTACAATGAGCAGTTCTTC,CASSISEQYYNEQFF
NA,TRBD2,TRBV5-1,TRBJ2-7,TGCGCCAGCAGCTTGACCGGGACTAGTATCTCCTACGAGCAGTACTTC,CASSLTGTSISYEQYF
once,TRBD1,TRBV9,TRBJ1-2,TGTGCCAGCAGCGTAAATACAGGGGGCTATGGCTACACCTTC,CASSVNTGGYGYTF
NA,NA,TRBV6-5,TRBJ1-4,TGTGCCAGCAGTTACTCGAGTCGGGGGGCAGAAAAACTGTTTTTT,CASSYSSRGAEKLFF
NA,NA,TRBV7-3,TRBJ2-7,TGTGCCAGCAGCTTGGGCCCGGGGAGCTCCTACGAGCAGTACTTC,CASSLGPGSSYEQYF
NA,NA,TRBV7-9,TRBJ1-5,TGTGCCAGCAGCTTAGCGTCGGAGCCCCAGCATTTT,CASSLASEPQHF
NA,TRBD1,TRBV4-1,TRBJ1-3,TGCGCCAGCTCAGGGGGCATTTCTGGAAACACCATATATTTT,CASSGGISGNTIYF
few,TRBD2,TRBV7-9,TRBJ2-5,TGTGCCAGCAGCTTAGCCACTAGCGGGAGCTACGGAGGGGAAGAGACCCAGTACTTC,CASSLATSGSYGGEETQYF
NA,NA,TRBV5-1,TRBJ2-2,TGCGCCAGCAAGGGGGAACTACTAACCGGGGAGCTGTTTTTT,CASKGELLTGELFF
few,NA,TRBV9,TRBJ2-7,TGTGCCAGCAGCCACGGGAGACAGGGAGGTTTCGAGCAGTACTTC,CASSHGRQGGFEQYF
NA,NA,TRBV19,TRBJ1-1,TGTGCCAGTAGTATTCAGGGTAACACTGAAGCTTTCTTT,CASSIQGNTEAFF
NA,TRBD1,TRBV12-5,TRBJ2-5,TGTGCTAGTGGTATCGGGACAGTCCAAGAGACCCAGTACTTC,CASGIGTVQETQYF
NA,TRBD1,TRBV18,TRBJ2-5,TGTGCCAGCTCGCGGACAGGGTTCGTAGAAGAGACCCAGTACTTC,CASSRTGFVEETQYF
once,NA,TRBV11-2,TRBJ1-1,TGTGCCAGCAGCTTCAGGGACACTGAAGCTTTCTTT,CASSFRDTEAFF
NA,NA,TRBV6-1,TRBJ2-7,TGTGCCAGCAGTATTACGATCGAGCAGTACTTC,CASSITIEQYF
NA,NA,TRBV30,TRBJ1-2,TGTGCCTGCAGTGGGGACAATTATGGCTACACCTTC,CACSGDNYGYTF
NA,NA,TRBV19,TRBJ2-5,TGTGCCAGTAGTAAACAGGTTCAAGAGACCCAGTACTTC,CASSKQVQETQYF
NA,NA,TRBV27,TRBJ1-1,TGTGCCAGCAGTCCGCGGGGGGGCACTGAAGCTTTCTTT,CASSPRGGTEAFF
few,NA,TRBV6-6,TRBJ1-1,TGTGCCAGCACCCTGCGGCGGGGTGAGGAAGCTTTCTTT,CASTLRRGEEAFF
NA,NA,TRBV11-2,TRBJ1-1,TGTGCCAGCAGCTTAGTGGGGGCCACTGAAGCTTTCTTT,CASSLVGATEAFF
NA,NA,TRBV19,TRBJ1-1,TGTGCCAGTAGTATGTACGGGAACACTGAAGCTTTCTTT,CASSMYGNTEAFF
once,NA,TRBV6-5,TRBJ2-3,TGTGCCAGCAGTTACGGTACAGCTAGCACAGATACGCAGTATTTT,CASSYGTASTDTQYF
few,NA,TRBV5-6,TRBJ1-4,TGTGCCAGCAGCTTGACTGGGAATGGCCGGGGAAAACTGTTTTTT,CASSLTGNGRGKLFF
NA,NA,TRBV6-5,TRBJ2-1,TGTGCCATTGGGGGCCGAAATGAGCAGTTCTTC,CAIGGRNEQFF
NA,NA,TRBV5-4,TRBJ2-7,TGTGCCAGCAGGGAAGCCGGGACAACCTACGAGCAGTACTTC,CASREAGTTYEQYF
NA,TRBD1,TRBV29-1,TRBJ1-1,TGCAGCGCTGGACAGGGGGCAGGTGAAGCTTTCTTT,CSAGQGAGEAFF
NA,TRBD2,TRBV19,TRBJ2-5,TGTGCCAGTAGATCGACTAGCGGTCAAGAGACCCAGTACTTC,CASRSTSGQETQYF
NA,NA,TRBV29-1,TRBJ2-1,TGCAGCGTTGTTAAGGCCTGGAGCTCCTACAATGAGCAGTTCTTC,CSVVKAWSSYNEQFF
NA,NA,TRBV7-6,TRBJ2-2,TGTGCCAGCAGCCCCCGACGCTCGGAGGACACCGGGGAGCTGTTTTTT,CASSPRRSEDTGELFF
NA,TRBD2,TRBV4-1,TRBJ2-2,TGCGCCAGCAGCCCGCGGGAGCCCGACACCGGGGAGCTGTTTTTT,CASSPREPDTGELFF
NA,NA,TRBV25-1,TRBJ2-5,TGTGCCAGCAGTGAATATATTCAAGGGGGAAGTGAGACCCAGTACTTC,CASSEYIQGGSETQYF
once,TRBD2,TRBV5-1,TRBJ2-7,TGCGCCAGCAGCCCCGTGGGGGGGACCTACGAGCAGTACTTC,CASSPVGGTYEQYF